A selection of T cell receptor beta chains follows, all from one sample in a study of blood T cell repertoires in COVID-19. This table comes from immunoSEQ multiplex PCR, and its TCRdb copy is limited to in-frame clones, with some not included. The sample lists about 480,000 clones, 85% to 90% occurring once. The sample taken for sequencing was PBMCs or T cells enriched from blood (not recorded which). These receptors all come from a woman between 35 and 50 years old who had recovered from COVID-19. Each CDR3 is given with its conserved first and last residue. A D gene is named only where the DNA matches it firmly. Size is omitted from some rows. Given values are once, few, many or a class for expanded clones.

v_gene: TRBV14
abundance: NA
d_gene: NA
len: 12
j_gene: TRBJ2-5
CDR3aa: CASSQSQETQYF
CDR3nt: TGTGCCAGCAGCCAGTCGCAGGAGACCCAGTACTTC

v_gene: TRBV18
abundance: NA
d_gene: NA
len: 17
j_gene: TRBJ2-6
CDR3aa: CASSGGTGYSGANVLTF
CDR3nt: TGTGCCAGCTCGGGAGGGACAGGCTACTCTGGGGCCAACGTCCTGACTTTC

v_gene: TRBV9
abundance: NA
d_gene: NA
len: 14
j_gene: TRBJ1-1
CDR3aa: CASTLTAGNTEAFF
CDR3nt: TGTGCCAGCACCTTAACGGCAGGAAACACTGAAGCTTTCTTT

v_gene: TRBV6-5
abundance: NA
d_gene: TRBD1
len: 13
j_gene: TRBJ1-1
CDR3aa: CATRQGWYTEAFF
CDR3nt: TGTGCCACCCGACAGGGATGGTACACTGAAGCTTTCTTT

v_gene: TRBV19
abundance: once
d_gene: TRBD1
len: 15
j_gene: TRBJ1-2
CDR3aa: CASSIVTGGEEGYTF
CDR3nt: TGTGCCAGTAGTATAGTAACAGGGGGCGAAGAAGGCTACACCTTC

v_gene: TRBV19
abundance: NA
d_gene: TRBD1
len: 17
j_gene: TRBJ2-2
CDR3aa: CASRRIPGQMNTGELFF
CDR3nt: TGTGCCAGTAGGAGAATCCCGGGACAGATGAACACCGGGGAGCTGTTTTTT

v_gene: TRBV10-1
abundance: NA
d_gene: TRBD2
len: 15
j_gene: TRBJ2-5
CDR3aa: CASSYSGTTQETQYF
CDR3nt: TGCGCCAGCAGTTACTCCGGGACTACCCAAGAGACCCAGTACTTC

v_gene: TRBV5-1
abundance: NA
d_gene: TRBD2
len: 16
j_gene: TRBJ2-1
CDR3aa: CASSLWLAGGRDEQFF
CDR3nt: TGCGCCAGCAGCTTGTGGCTAGCGGGAGGGCGCGATGAGCAGTTCTTC

v_gene: TRBV7-9
abundance: NA
d_gene: NA
len: 14
j_gene: TRBJ1-1
CDR3aa: CASSLEGTGTEAFF
CDR3nt: TGTGCCAGCAGCTTAGAAGGTACGGGCACTGAAGCTTTCTTT

v_gene: TRBV3-1/TRBV3-2
abundance: NA
d_gene: NA
len: 15
j_gene: TRBJ1-1
CDR3aa: CASSQCGFQDTEAFF
CDR3nt: TGTGCCAGCAGCCAATGTGGCTTCCAGGACACTGAAGCTTTCTTT

v_gene: TRBV12-3/TRBV12-4
abundance: NA
d_gene: NA
len: 12
j_gene: TRBJ2-5
CDR3aa: CASSASSETQYF
CDR3nt: TGTGCCAGCAGCGCCTCGAGCGAGACCCAGTACTTC

v_gene: TRBV10-3
abundance: NA
d_gene: TRBD1
len: 17
j_gene: TRBJ1-2
CDR3aa: CAISETPLTGSNYGYTF
CDR3nt: TGTGCCATCAGTGAGACGCCCTTGACAGGGTCTAACTATGGCTACACCTTC

v_gene: TRBV30
abundance: NA
d_gene: TRBD2
len: 13
j_gene: TRBJ2-1
CDR3aa: CAWRQLARNEQFF
CDR3nt: TGTGCCTGGAGACAACTAGCGCGGAATGAGCAGTTCTTC

v_gene: TRBV5-6
abundance: NA
d_gene: TRBD2
len: 15
j_gene: TRBJ2-1
CDR3aa: CASSLWTSGLNEQFF
CDR3nt: TGTGCCAGCAGCCTTTGGACTAGCGGACTCAATGAGCAGTTCTTC

v_gene: TRBV7-2
abundance: few
d_gene: TRBD2
len: 15
j_gene: TRBJ2-1
CDR3aa: CASSFWTSGSDEQFF
CDR3nt: TGTGCCAGCAGCTTTTGGACTAGCGGGAGCGATGAGCAGTTCTTC

v_gene: TRBV7-6
abundance: few
d_gene: NA
len: 15
j_gene: TRBJ1-1
CDR3aa: CASSSGNSANTEAFF
CDR3nt: TGTGCCAGCAGCTCGGGGAATTCAGCGAACACTGAAGCTTTCTTT

v_gene: TRBV20-1
abundance: NA
d_gene: NA
len: 16
j_gene: TRBJ2-2
CDR3aa: CSASGASDPNTGELFF
CDR3nt: TGCAGTGCTAGTGGGGCTAGCGATCCGAACACCGGGGAGCTGTTTTTT

v_gene: TRBV19
abundance: NA
d_gene: NA
len: 15
j_gene: TRBJ2-3
CDR3aa: CASSMGGTSENTQYF
CDR3nt: TGTGCCAGTAGTATGGGCGGGACTTCCGAGAATACGCAGTATTTT

v_gene: TRBV16
abundance: once
d_gene: TRBD1
len: 15
j_gene: TRBJ1-3
CDR3aa: CASSQRQGARNTIYF
CDR3nt: TGTGCCAGCAGCCAGAGACAGGGGGCAAGAAACACCATATATTTT

v_gene: TRBV7-2
abundance: NA
d_gene: TRBD1
len: 14
j_gene: TRBJ1-4
CDR3aa: CASSHGQGVEKLFF
CDR3nt: TGTGCCAGCAGCCACGGACAGGGAGTTGAAAAACTGTTTTTT

v_gene: TRBV9
abundance: NA
d_gene: NA
len: 16
j_gene: TRBJ1-1
CDR3aa: CASSLPATGVDTEAFF
CDR3nt: TGTGCCAGCAGCCTCCCTGCGACAGGTGTCGACACTGAAGCTTTCTTT

v_gene: TRBV6-5
abundance: NA
d_gene: NA
len: 13
j_gene: TRBJ2-7
CDR3aa: CASGSAGLYEQYF
CDR3nt: TGTGCCAGCGGCTCCGCAGGACTGTACGAGCAGTACTTC

v_gene: TRBV29-1
abundance: once
d_gene: NA
len: 11
j_gene: TRBJ1-1
CDR3aa: CSVDQNTEAFF
CDR3nt: TGCAGCGTTGACCAGAACACTGAAGCTTTCTTT

v_gene: TRBV4-1
abundance: NA
d_gene: TRBD1
len: 17
j_gene: TRBJ1-6
CDR3aa: CASSQELTGTGVSPLHF
CDR3nt: TGCGCCAGCAGCCAAGAGCTCACCGGGACAGGGGTCTCACCCCTCCACTTT

v_gene: TRBV25-1
abundance: NA
d_gene: NA
len: 15
j_gene: TRBJ2-7
CDR3aa: CASSAGSSLSYEQYF
CDR3nt: TGTGCCAGCAGTGCCGGGTCCTCTCTTTCCTACGAGCAGTACTTC

v_gene: TRBV5-1
abundance: NA
d_gene: NA
len: 16
j_gene: TRBJ2-7
CDR3aa: CASSLVPWAGNYEQYF
CDR3nt: TGCGCCAGCAGCTTGGTCCCCTGGGCAGGGAACTACGAGCAGTACTTC

v_gene: TRBV20-1
abundance: NA
d_gene: NA
len: 13
j_gene: TRBJ2-3
CDR3aa: CSASSRNTDTQYF
CDR3nt: TGCAGTGCTAGTTCCAGAAACACAGATACGCAGTATTTT

v_gene: TRBV5-6
abundance: NA
d_gene: NA
len: 13
j_gene: TRBJ2-3
CDR3aa: CASSLGVFDTQYF
CDR3nt: TGTGCCAGCAGCTTAGGAGTGTTTGATACGCAGTATTTT

v_gene: TRBV25-1
abundance: NA
d_gene: NA
len: 11
j_gene: TRBJ1-2
CDR3aa: CASSELSGYTF
CDR3nt: TGTGCCAGCAGTGAATTGAGTGGCTACACCTTC

v_gene: TRBV12-5
abundance: NA
d_gene: NA
len: 11
j_gene: TRBJ2-1
CDR3aa: CASTEFNEQFF
CDR3nt: TGTGCTAGTACAGAGTTCAATGAGCAGTTCTTC

v_gene: TRBV24-1
abundance: NA
d_gene: TRBD1
len: 15
j_gene: TRBJ2-5
CDR3aa: CATSDPGTGEETQYF
CDR3nt: TGTGCCACCAGTGACCCCGGGACAGGGGAAGAGACCCAGTACTTC

v_gene: TRBV2
abundance: NA
d_gene: NA
len: 13
j_gene: TRBJ1-5
CDR3aa: CASRDSSNQPQHF
CDR3nt: TGTGCCAGCAGGGACAGTAGCAATCAGCCCCAGCATTTT

v_gene: TRBV7-8
abundance: NA
d_gene: TRBD2
len: 15
j_gene: TRBJ2-5
CDR3aa: CASSITSGGQETQYF
CDR3nt: TGTGCCAGCAGCATTACTAGCGGGGGACAAGAGACCCAGTACTTC

v_gene: TRBV27
abundance: NA
d_gene: NA
len: 14
j_gene: TRBJ1-5
CDR3aa: CASSLFYSNQPQHF
CDR3nt: TGTGCCAGCAGTTTATTCTATAGCAATCAGCCCCAGCATTTT

v_gene: TRBV20-1
abundance: NA
d_gene: TRBD1
len: 14
j_gene: TRBJ1-4
CDR3aa: CSASETGGSEKLFF
CDR3nt: TGCAGTGCTAGTGAGACAGGGGGATCTGAAAAACTGTTTTTT

v_gene: TRBV29-1
abundance: NA
d_gene: NA
len: 11
j_gene: TRBJ1-2
CDR3aa: CSVAPSYGYTF
CDR3nt: TGCAGCGTTGCCCCGAGCTATGGCTACACCTTC

v_gene: TRBV12-3/TRBV12-4
abundance: NA
d_gene: NA
len: 12
j_gene: TRBJ1-2
CDR3aa: CASSLSSRGYTF
CDR3nt: TGTGCCAGCAGTTTATCCTCGCGGGGCTACACCTTC

v_gene: TRBV29-1
abundance: NA
d_gene: TRBD1
len: 12
j_gene: TRBJ1-1
CDR3aa: CSAARDSAEAFF
CDR3nt: TGCAGCGCTGCCCGGGACAGCGCTGAAGCTTTCTTT

v_gene: TRBV18
abundance: few
d_gene: NA
len: 14
j_gene: TRBJ1-5
CDR3aa: CASSGLQGGQPQHF
CDR3nt: TGTGCCAGCTCCGGCCTACAGGGTGGTCAGCCCCAGCATTTT

v_gene: TRBV12-5
abundance: once
d_gene: TRBD2
len: 16
j_gene: TRBJ2-5
CDR3aa: CASGLPGLAGQETQYF
CDR3nt: TGTGCTAGTGGCCTACCGGGACTAGCGGGACAAGAGACCCAGTACTTC

v_gene: TRBV6-2/TRBV6-3
abundance: NA
d_gene: NA
len: 15
j_gene: TRBJ2-5
CDR3aa: CASSYRYSHAKTQYF
CDR3nt: TGTGCCAGCAGTTACCGGTACAGCCACGCGAAGACCCAGTACTTC

v_gene: TRBV6-5
abundance: NA
d_gene: TRBD1
len: 14
j_gene: TRBJ2-3
CDR3aa: CASSYWDRTDTQYF
CDR3nt: TGTGCCAGCAGTTATTGGGACAGAACAGATACGCAGTATTTT

v_gene: TRBV27
abundance: once
d_gene: NA
len: 14
j_gene: TRBJ2-7
CDR3aa: CASSFLAGAYEQYF
CDR3nt: TGTGCCAGCAGTTTCTTGGCAGGGGCCTACGAGCAGTACTTC

v_gene: TRBV5-1
abundance: NA
d_gene: TRBD1
len: 15
j_gene: TRBJ2-2
CDR3aa: CASSPGQGGTGELFF
CDR3nt: TGCGCCAGCAGCCCCGGACAGGGAGGCACCGGGGAGCTGTTTTTT

v_gene: TRBV12-1
abundance: NA
d_gene: NA
len: 15
j_gene: TRBJ1-2
CDR3aa: CASSFKSGINYGYTF
CDR3nt: TGTGCCAGCAGCTTTAAATCAGGGATAAACTATGGCTACACCTTC

v_gene: TRBV10-3
abundance: NA
d_gene: TRBD1
len: 16
j_gene: TRBJ1-1
CDR3aa: CAISEGQGWRIAEAFF
CDR3nt: TGTGCCATCAGTGAGGGACAGGGTTGGAGGATCGCTGAAGCTTTCTTT

v_gene: TRBV11-2
abundance: NA
d_gene: TRBD2
len: 14
j_gene: TRBJ2-7
CDR3aa: CASSLKLAGSEQYF
CDR3nt: TGTGCCAGCAGCTTAAAACTAGCGGGGAGCGAGCAGTACTTC

v_gene: TRBV9
abundance: NA
d_gene: NA
len: 15
j_gene: TRBJ2-2
CDR3aa: CASSVSARNTGELFF
CDR3nt: TGTGCCAGCAGCGTAAGTGCGAGGAACACCGGGGAGCTGTTTTTT

v_gene: TRBV19
abundance: NA
d_gene: TRBD1
len: 16
j_gene: TRBJ1-2
CDR3aa: CASSIDGTVENYGYTF
CDR3nt: TGTGCCAGTAGTATAGACGGGACAGTTGAGAACTATGGCTACACCTTC

v_gene: TRBV10-3
abundance: NA
d_gene: TRBD1
len: 13
j_gene: TRBJ2-7
CDR3aa: CAIRGLTGDEQYF
CDR3nt: TGTGCCATCAGGGGGCTAACAGGGGACGAGCAGTACTTC

v_gene: TRBV24-1
abundance: NA
d_gene: TRBD2
len: 16
j_gene: TRBJ2-1
CDR3aa: CATSDVTSGDYNEQFF
CDR3nt: TGTGCCACCAGTGATGTGACTAGCGGAGACTACAATGAGCAGTTCTTC

v_gene: TRBV11-2
abundance: NA
d_gene: TRBD1
len: 19
j_gene: TRBJ1-1
CDR3aa: CASSLFSPRDRGRGTEAFF
CDR3nt: TGTGCCAGCAGCTTATTTTCTCCGCGGGACAGGGGGCGCGGCACTGAAGCTTTCTTT

v_gene: TRBV3-1/TRBV3-2
abundance: once
d_gene: TRBD2
len: 15
j_gene: TRBJ2-5
CDR3aa: CASSQAAGGPKTQYF
CDR3nt: TGTGCCAGCAGCCAAGCGGCGGGAGGGCCGAAGACCCAGTACTTC

v_gene: TRBV14
abundance: NA
d_gene: NA
len: 13
j_gene: TRBJ2-7
CDR3aa: CASLETGTYEQYF
CDR3nt: TGTGCCAGCTTAGAAACGGGGACCTACGAGCAGTACTTC